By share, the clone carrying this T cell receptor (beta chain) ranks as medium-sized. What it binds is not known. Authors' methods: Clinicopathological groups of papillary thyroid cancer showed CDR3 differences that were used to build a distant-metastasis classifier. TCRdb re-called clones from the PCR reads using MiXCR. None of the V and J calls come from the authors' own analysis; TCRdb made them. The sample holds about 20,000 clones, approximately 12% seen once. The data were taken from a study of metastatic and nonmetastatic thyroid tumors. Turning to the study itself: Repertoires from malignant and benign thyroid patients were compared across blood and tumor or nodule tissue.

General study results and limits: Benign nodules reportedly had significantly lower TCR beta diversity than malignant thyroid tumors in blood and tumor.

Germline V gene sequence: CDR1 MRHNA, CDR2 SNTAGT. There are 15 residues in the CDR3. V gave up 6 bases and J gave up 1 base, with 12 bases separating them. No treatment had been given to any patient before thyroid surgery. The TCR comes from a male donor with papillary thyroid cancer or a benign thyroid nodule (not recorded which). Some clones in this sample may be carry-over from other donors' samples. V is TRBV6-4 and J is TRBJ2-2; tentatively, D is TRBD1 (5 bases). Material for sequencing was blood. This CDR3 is CASRPSGMNTGELFF. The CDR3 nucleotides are TGTGCCAGCAGACCGTCAGGGATGAACACCGGGGAGCTGTTTTTT.